This T cell receptor beta chain emerged from a study of type 1 regulatory T cells (dated by TCRdb to about 2021). About the study as a whole: The study characterized an in vitro protocol that generated a Tr1-enriched, alloantigen-specific CD4 T cell product named T-allo10. Patients with hematological malignancies who were receiving allogeneic hematopoietic stem cell transplantation were the group in which T-allo10 was being clinically evaluated.

Concerning this clonotype itself: The antigen it binds to is not known. No qualities accompany the bases; no much larger clone lies one base away.

TCRdb lists the instrument as Illumina MiSeq. Through fastp at Q25 and MiXCR, TCRdb rebuilt clones from the public reads, retaining in-frame beta chains. All rows with the same CDR3 protein become a single entry with the most common DNA and genes. The sample table contains more than 2,000 distinct CDR3 sequences; only one count was recorded for roughly 6.8% of them. The leading ten clones occupy 2% to 2.5% of the sample. From the cysteine through the phenylalanine, the CDR3 covers 14 amino acids. Only the CDR3 portion is preserved as DNA: 42 bases, with reading frame beginning at the first base. Between the V and J ends, shortened by 1 base and 9 bases respectively, the junction contains 14 bases. The germline V gene gives CDR1 as SGHDT and CDR2 as YYEEEE.

The V and J genes are TRBV5-6 and TRBJ2-1, with the D gene possibly TRBD1 or TRBD2, each one fitting 6 bases. The source is a human donor in good health. The sample taken for sequencing was CD4+ T cells, either the whole sample or a sorted fraction (not recorded which). The CDR3 protein sequence reads: CASSLMGGSFEQFF. The base sequence is TGTGCCAGCAGCTTGATGGGGGGCAGTTTTGAGCAGTTCTTC.